The 13 T cell receptor beta chains reported below all come from one sample, sequenced in a study of OX40 agonist ivuxolimab in advanced cancers. To prepare the library, the immunoSEQ multiplex PCR assay was applied. What TCRdb holds here is the immuneACCESS table cut down to in-frame rearrangements. Part of the clones is not present; checked against another copy, under half of the missing clones reflect an unresolved V gene, and the others are unexplained. The table for this sample lists about 60,000 clones; more than 70% of them were counted only once. Jointly, the top ten make up 5.2% of the sample. This specimen consisted of CD4+ or CD8+ T cells sorted from blood, obtained in a trial of the OX40 agonist ivuxolimab. These receptors all come from an adult with an advanced solid tumor such as melanoma, head and neck, liver or kidney cancer.

The J gene is TRBJ1-1, the V gene TRBV5-5; D remains ambiguous. Germline V gene data show CDR1 as SGHKS and CDR2 as YYEKEE (reference sequence). The CDR3 runs to 18 residues. V was cut by 0 bases and J by 0 bases, with 18 bases left in between. In nucleotides, the CDR3 is TGTGCCAGCAGCTTGGCCGGCCTTGGTGTCAGGATGAACACTGAAGCTTTCTTT. Its translation: CASSLAGLGVRMNTEAFF.

V usage is TRBV6-1 and J usage is TRBJ2-2; D is perhaps TRBD2 (6 bases). Germline loops: CDR1 MNHNS, CDR2 SASEGT. V was shortened by 2 bases and J by 4 bases, with 8 bases between the two germline ends. CDR3 size: 14 residues. The CDR3 DNA is TGTGCCAGCAGTGAATTCGGGGGCACCGGGGAGCTGTTTTTT. It is translated as CASSEFGGTGELFF.

The genes are TRBV2 and TRBJ2-2; perhaps TRBD2 as D (5 bases). V shed 7 bases and J shed 4 bases, with 13 bases lying between them. The CDR3 consists of 14 residues. The germline V gene has CDR1 SNHLY and CDR2 FYNNEI. The CDR3 spells CASMRLASTGELFF. The CDR3, as DNA: TGTGCCAGCATGCGTCTAGCCTCCACCGGGGAGCTGTTTTTT.

V usage is TRBV25-1 and J usage is TRBJ2-5, with a tentative D call TRBD1 (5 bases). The CDR3 consists of 15 residues. Germline CDR1 and CDR2: MGHDK and SYGVNS. V gave up 3 bases and J gave up 5 bases, with 16 bases separating them. The CDR3 region is CASSETGRVGETQYF. CDR3 DNA sequence: TGTGCCAGCAGTGAGACTGGCAGGGTAGGGGAGACCCAGTACTTC. The complete variable domain, with remaining parts taken from reference TRBV25-1 and TRBJ2-5, reads EADIYQTPRYLVIGTGKKITLECSQTMGHDKMYWYQQDPGMELHLIHYSYGVNSTEKGDLSSESTVSRIRTEHFPLTLESARPSHTSQYLCASSETGRVGETQYFGPGTRLLVL.

The chain recombines TRBV6-1 with TRBJ2-1; 9 nucleotides line up with TRBD2. V lost 5 bases to trimming and J lost 9 bases; unmatched junction nucleotides: 5. This CDR3 has 13 amino acids. Germline V gene sequence: CDR1 MNHNS, CDR2 SASEGT. The DNA for the CDR3 is TGTGCCAGCAGTTCGGGACTAGCAGGTGAGCAGTTCTTC. This codes for CASSSGLAGEQFF.

The chain combines TRBV10-1 with TRBJ1-5; no reliable D call. The germline V gene encodes CDR1 WNHNN and CDR2 SYGVQD (reference sequence). Trimming took 3 bases from V and 5 from J, leaving 8 bases between them. The CDR3 contains 13 residues. The CDR3: CASSEWLDQPQHF. The CDR3 DNA reads as TGCGCCAGCAGTGAATGGTTAGATCAGCCCCAGCATTTT.

This chain connects TRBV5-1 to TRBJ2-5; 12 bases line up with TRBD2. From germline, CDR1 is SGHRS and CDR2 YFSETQ. The junction had 6 bases not matched to a gene; V was cut back by 4 bases and J by 5 bases. CDR3 size: 15 residues. CDR3 coding DNA: TGCGCCAGCAGCACTAGCGGGGGGCGATGGGAGACCCAGTACTTC. Protein sequence: CASSTSGGRWETQYF. Using reference TRBV5-1 and TRBJ2-5 for the parts outside the CDR3, the full variable domain is KAGVTQTPRYLIKTRGQQVTLSCSPISGHRSVSWYQQTPGQGLQFLFEYFSETQRNKGNFPGRFSGRQFSNSRSEMNVSTLELGDSALYLCASSTSGGRWETQYFGPGTRLLVL.

The chain couples TRBV7-9 to TRBJ2-1; either TRBD1 or TRBD2 may supply D (6 bases each). The CDR3 is 15 amino acids. The V end lost 6 bases, the J end lost 2 bases, and 14 bases lay between the germline ends. The germline gives CDR1 SEHNR, CDR2 FQNEAQ (reference sequence). The CDR3 here is CASSPRGDPYNEQFF. The DNA for the CDR3 is TGTGCCAGCAGTCCGAGGGGGGATCCCTACAATGAGCAGTTCTTC.

CDR3 nucleotide sequence: TGTGCCAGCAGCTCGGGACAGAGCAATCAGCCCCAGCATTTT. It yields the protein CASSSGQSNQPQHF. The chain joins TRBV7-9 to TRBJ1-5, with TRBD1 matching over 7 bases. The CDR3 is 14 residues long. Per germline, CDR1 SEHNR and CDR2 FQNEAQ (reference sequence). V was clipped by 4 bases and J by 1 base; unmatched bases: 1.

The chain links TRBV5-1 to TRBJ1-4; D gene uncertain. CDR3 length: 15 amino acids. Germline lookup yields CDR1 SGHRS and CDR2 YFSETQ. Trimming left V 1 base short and J 5 bases short, with 12 bases between. CDR3 amino acids: CASSLNGVGNEKLFF. CDR3 DNA: TGCGCCAGCAGCTTGAACGGGGTGGGGAATGAAAAACTGTTTTTT.

V gene TRBV14 combines with J gene TRBJ2-1; 7 bases fit TRBD1. Germline CDR1 is SGHDN and CDR2 is FVKESK. This CDR3 is 15 amino acids long. V gave up 0 bases and J gave up 2 bases; unmatched junction bases: 1. DNA of the CDR3: TGTGCCAGCAGCCAAGATCAGGGGGCCTACAATGAGCAGTTCTTC. Protein: CASSQDQGAYNEQFF.

This chain links TRBV7-8 with TRBJ1-4; 7 nucleotides agree with TRBD1. V shed 5 bases, J shed 5 bases, and the junction held 8 bases outside the gene matches. Germline CDR1 and CDR2: SGHVS and FQNEAQ. This CDR3 has 15 residues. The CDR3 reads CASSTRTGGNEKLFF. The CDR3 DNA sequence: TGTGCCAGCAGCACGCGGACAGGAGGGAATGAAAAACTGTTTTTT.

This chain connects TRBV11-3 to TRBJ2-5; D is possibly TRBD1 (6 bases). This CDR3 is 13 amino acids long. CDR1 is SGHNT and CDR2 is YENEEA in the germline V gene. The V gene lost 2 bases and the J gene lost 5 bases, with 9 bases spanning the gap. The CDR3 DNA is TGTGCCAGCAGCTTAACGACAGGCGAGACCCAGTACTTC. The encoded protein is CASSLTTGETQYF.